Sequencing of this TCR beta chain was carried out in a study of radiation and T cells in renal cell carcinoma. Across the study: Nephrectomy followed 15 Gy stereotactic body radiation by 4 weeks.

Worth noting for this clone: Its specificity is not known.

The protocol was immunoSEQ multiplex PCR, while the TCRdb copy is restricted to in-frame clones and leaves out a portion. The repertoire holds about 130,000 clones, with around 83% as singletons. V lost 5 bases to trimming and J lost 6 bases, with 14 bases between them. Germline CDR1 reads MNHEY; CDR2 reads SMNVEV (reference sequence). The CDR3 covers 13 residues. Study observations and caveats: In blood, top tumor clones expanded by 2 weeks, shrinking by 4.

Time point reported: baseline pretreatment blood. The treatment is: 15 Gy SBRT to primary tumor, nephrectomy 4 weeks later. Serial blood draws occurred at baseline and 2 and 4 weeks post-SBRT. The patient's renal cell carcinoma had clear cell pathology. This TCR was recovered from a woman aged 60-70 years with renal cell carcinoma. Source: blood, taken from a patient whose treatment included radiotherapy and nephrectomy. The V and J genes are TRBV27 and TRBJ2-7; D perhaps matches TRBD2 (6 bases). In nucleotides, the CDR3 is TGTGCCAGCAGTGTACGGGAGAGAGGCGAGCAGTACTTC. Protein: CASSVRERGEQYF.